One TCR beta chain is described in this entry. Trimming at V came to 4 bases and at J to 2 bases, leaving 6 bases not matched to a gene. Per germline, CDR1 MNHEY and CDR2 SMNVEV (reference sequence). The CDR3 contains 15 residues. The data were produced by immunoSEQ multiplex PCR, yet TCRdb's version contains in-frame clones alone and is incomplete. The sample records 55,000 to 80,000 clones, approximately 77% being singletons. The data derive from a study of radiotherapy plus CTLA-4 blockade in lung cancer. The sample was peripheral blood, taken from a patient treated with radiotherapy plus ipilimumab. The clonotype originates from a human donor with non-small cell lung cancer who had a complete response to radiotherapy plus ipilimumab. The chain recombines TRBV27 with TRBJ2-7; TRBD1 matches at 9 bases. CDR3 protein: CASSSLRQGAYEQYF. The CDR3 DNA is TGTGCCAGCAGTTCCCTTCGACAGGGGGCCTACGAGCAGTACTTC.